This T cell receptor (beta chain) originates from a study of blood T cell repertoires in COVID-19. In the study overall: The cDNA or gDNA used as material had been derived from T cells, B-cell-depleted T cells, or PBMCs.

The protocol was immunoSEQ multiplex PCR, while the TCRdb copy is restricted to in-frame clones and leaves out a portion. The sample has some 130,000 clones; about 87% are singletons. Germline CDR1 reads SGDLS; CDR2 reads YYNGEE. This CDR3 has 14 amino acids. V was pared by 4 bases and J by 5 bases, with 15 bases between. The genes are TRBV9 and TRBJ1-2; D is perhaps TRBD1 (6 bases). Sequencing used peripheral blood. This sequence originates from a man aged 45-65 years with acute or convalescent COVID-19. The CDR3 DNA is TGTGCCAGCAGCCGGGGGGGCGCTGGATATGGCTACACCTTC. This gives the protein CASSRGGAGYGYTF.